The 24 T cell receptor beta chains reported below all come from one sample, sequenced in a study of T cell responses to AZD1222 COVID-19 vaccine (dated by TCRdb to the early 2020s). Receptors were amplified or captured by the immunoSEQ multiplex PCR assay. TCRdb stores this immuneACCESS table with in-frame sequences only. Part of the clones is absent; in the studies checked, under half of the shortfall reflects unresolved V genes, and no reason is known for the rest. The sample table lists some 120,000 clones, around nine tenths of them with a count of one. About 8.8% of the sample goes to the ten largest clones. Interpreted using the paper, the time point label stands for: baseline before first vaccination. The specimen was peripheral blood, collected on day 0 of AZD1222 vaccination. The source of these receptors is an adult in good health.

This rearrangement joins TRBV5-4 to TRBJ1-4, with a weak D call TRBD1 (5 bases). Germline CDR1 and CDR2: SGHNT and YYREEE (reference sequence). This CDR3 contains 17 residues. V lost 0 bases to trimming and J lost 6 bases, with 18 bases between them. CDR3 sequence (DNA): TGTGCCAGCAGCTTGGCGAGGAGGGGACGGGGCGATGAAAAACTGTTTTTT. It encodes CASSLARRGRGDEKLFF.

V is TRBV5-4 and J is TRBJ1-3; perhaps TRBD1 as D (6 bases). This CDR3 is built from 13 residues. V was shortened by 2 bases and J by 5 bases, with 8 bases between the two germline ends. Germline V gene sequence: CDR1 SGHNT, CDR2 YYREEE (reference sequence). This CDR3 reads CASSFGTRNTIYF. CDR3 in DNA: TGTGCCAGCAGCTTCGGGACAAGAAACACCATATATTTT.

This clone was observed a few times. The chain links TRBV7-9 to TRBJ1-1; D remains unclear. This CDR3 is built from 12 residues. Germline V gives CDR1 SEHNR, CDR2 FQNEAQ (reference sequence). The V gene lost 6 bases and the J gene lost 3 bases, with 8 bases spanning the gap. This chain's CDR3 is CASRLLDTEAFF. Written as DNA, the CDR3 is TGTGCCAGCAGGCTCTTAGACACTGAAGCTTTCTTT.

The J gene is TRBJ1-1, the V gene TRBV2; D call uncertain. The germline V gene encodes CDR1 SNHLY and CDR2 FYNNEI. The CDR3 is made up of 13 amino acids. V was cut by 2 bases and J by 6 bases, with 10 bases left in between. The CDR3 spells CASSELRKPEAFF. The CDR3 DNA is TGTGCCAGCAGTGAATTACGGAAACCTGAAGCTTTCTTT.

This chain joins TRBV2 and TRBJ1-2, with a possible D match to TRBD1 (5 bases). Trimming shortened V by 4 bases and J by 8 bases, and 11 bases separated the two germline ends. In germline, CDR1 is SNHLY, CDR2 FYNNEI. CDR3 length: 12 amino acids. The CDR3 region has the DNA TGTGCCAGCAGTGTGGTGGGGGAGGGCTACACCTTC. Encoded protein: CASSVVGEGYTF.

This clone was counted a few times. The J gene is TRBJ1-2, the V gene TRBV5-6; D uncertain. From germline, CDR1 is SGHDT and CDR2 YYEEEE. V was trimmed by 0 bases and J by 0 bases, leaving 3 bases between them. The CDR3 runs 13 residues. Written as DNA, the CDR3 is TGTGCCAGCAGCTTGGGAGCTAACTATGGCTACACCTTC. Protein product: CASSLGANYGYTF.

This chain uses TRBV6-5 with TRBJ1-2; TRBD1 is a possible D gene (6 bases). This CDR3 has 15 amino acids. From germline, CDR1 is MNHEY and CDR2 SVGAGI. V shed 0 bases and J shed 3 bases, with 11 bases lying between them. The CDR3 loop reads CASSYSYRAHYGYTF. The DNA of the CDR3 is TGTGCCAGCAGTTACTCTTACAGGGCCCACTATGGCTACACCTTC.

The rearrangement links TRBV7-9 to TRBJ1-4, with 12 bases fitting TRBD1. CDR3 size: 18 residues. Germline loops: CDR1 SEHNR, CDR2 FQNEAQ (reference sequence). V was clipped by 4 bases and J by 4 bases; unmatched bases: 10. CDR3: CASSSTPGTGGLNEKLFF. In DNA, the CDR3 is TGTGCCAGCAGCTCTACTCCCGGGACAGGGGGCCTTAATGAAAAACTGTTTTTT.

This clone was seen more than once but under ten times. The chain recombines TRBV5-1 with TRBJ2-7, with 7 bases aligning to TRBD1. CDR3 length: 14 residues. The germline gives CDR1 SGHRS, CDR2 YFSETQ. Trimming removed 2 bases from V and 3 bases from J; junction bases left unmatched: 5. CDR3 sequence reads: CASSLEGQLYEQYF. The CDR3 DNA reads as TGCGCCAGCAGCTTAGAGGGACAGCTCTACGAGCAGTACTTC.

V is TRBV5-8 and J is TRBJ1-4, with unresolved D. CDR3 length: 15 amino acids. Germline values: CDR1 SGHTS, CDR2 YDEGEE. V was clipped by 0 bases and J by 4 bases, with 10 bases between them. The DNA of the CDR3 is TGTGCCAGCAGCTTGGCGGGTCAGCATAATGAAAAACTGTTTTTT. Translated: CASSLAGQHNEKLFF.

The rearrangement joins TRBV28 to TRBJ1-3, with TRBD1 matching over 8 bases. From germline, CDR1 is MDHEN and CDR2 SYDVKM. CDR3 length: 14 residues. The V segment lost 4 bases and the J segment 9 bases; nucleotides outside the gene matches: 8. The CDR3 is CASSSSGTGTTIYF. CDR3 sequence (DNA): TGTGCCAGCAGTTCCTCCGGGACAGGCACCACCATATATTTT.

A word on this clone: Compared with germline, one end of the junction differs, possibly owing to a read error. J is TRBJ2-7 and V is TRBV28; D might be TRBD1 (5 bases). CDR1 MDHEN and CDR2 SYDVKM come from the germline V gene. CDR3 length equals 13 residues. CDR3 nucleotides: TGTGCCAGCAGTATACAGGTCTCCAACGAGCAGTACTTC. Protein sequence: CASSIQVSNEQYF.

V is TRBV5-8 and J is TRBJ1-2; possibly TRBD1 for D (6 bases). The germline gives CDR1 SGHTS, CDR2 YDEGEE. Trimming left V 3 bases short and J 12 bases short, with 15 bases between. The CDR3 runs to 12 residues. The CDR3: CASSSMGGLDTF. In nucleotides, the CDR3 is TGTGCCAGCAGCTCCATGGGGGGCCTTGACACCTTC. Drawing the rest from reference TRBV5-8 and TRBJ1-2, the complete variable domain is EAGVTQSPTHLIKTRGQQATLRCSPISGHTSVYWYQQALGLGLQFLLWYDEGEERNRGNFPPRFSGRQFPNYSSELNVNALELEDSALYLCASSSMGGLDTFGSGTRLTVV.

DNA of the CDR3: TGTGCCAGTAGTAGGGACCGGGACAGGAGGGGCACTGAAGCTTTCTTT. Protein sequence: CASSRDRDRRGTEAFF. The V call is TRBV19, the J call TRBJ1-1; TRBD1 agrees at 8 bases. Looked up from germline, CDR1 is LNHDA and CDR2 is SQIVND (reference sequence). CDR3 length: 16 amino acids. Trimming removed 4 bases from V and 4 bases from J; junction bases left unmatched: 11.

In DNA, the CDR3 is TGCAGCGTTGGCAGGCCGATTAGCACAGATACGCAGTATTTT. Translation gives CSVGRPISTDTQYF. The rearrangement uses TRBV29-1 and TRBJ2-3; D gene unclear. The germline V and J ends were trimmed by 4 bases and 0 bases, with 11 bases remaining between them. Per the germline V gene, CDR1 is SQVTM and CDR2 is ANQGSEA. The CDR3 spans 14 residues.

The DNA of the CDR3 is TGTGCCAGCAGCTTCCGGGACAGGGACGGCACAGATACGCAGTATTTT. It translates to CASSFRDRDGTDTQYF. The chain employs TRBV7-9 and TRBJ2-3, with 9 bases matching TRBD1. Germline CDR1 reads SEHNR; CDR2 reads FQNEAQ (reference sequence). CDR3 size: 16 residues. The ends lost 3 bases at V and 1 base at J; junction bases unmatched: 5.

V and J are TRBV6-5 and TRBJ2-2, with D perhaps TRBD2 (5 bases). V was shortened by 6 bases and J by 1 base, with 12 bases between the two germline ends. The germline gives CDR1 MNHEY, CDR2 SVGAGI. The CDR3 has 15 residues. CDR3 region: CASSSTGVNTGELFF. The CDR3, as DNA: TGTGCCAGCAGCTCTACCGGGGTGAACACCGGGGAGCTGTTTTTT.

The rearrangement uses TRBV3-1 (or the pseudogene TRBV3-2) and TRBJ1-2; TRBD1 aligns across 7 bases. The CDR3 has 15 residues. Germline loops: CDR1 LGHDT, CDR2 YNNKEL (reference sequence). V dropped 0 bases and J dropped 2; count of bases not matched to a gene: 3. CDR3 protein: CASSQEQGGNYGYTF. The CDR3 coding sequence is TGTGCCAGCAGCCAAGAGCAGGGGGGGAACTATGGCTACACCTTC.

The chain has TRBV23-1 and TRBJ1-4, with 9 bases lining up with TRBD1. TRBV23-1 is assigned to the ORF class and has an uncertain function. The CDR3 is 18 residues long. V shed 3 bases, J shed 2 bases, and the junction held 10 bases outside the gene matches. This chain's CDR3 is CASSHRQQGAATNEKLFF. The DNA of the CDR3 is TGCGCCAGCAGTCATCGACAACAGGGGGCAGCTACTAATGAAAAACTGTTTTTT.

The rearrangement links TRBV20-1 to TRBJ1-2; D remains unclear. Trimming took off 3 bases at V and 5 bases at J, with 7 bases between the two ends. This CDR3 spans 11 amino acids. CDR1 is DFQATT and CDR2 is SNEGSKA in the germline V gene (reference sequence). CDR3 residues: CSASVQYGYTF. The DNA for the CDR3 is TGCAGTGCTAGTGTCCAATATGGCTACACCTTC.

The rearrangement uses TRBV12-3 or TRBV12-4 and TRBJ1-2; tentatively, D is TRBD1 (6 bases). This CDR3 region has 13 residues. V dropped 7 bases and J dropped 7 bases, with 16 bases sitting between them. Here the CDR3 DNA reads TGTGCCAGCACCCCCCAGGGGCTGGGTGGCTACACCTTC. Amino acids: CASTPQGLGGYTF.

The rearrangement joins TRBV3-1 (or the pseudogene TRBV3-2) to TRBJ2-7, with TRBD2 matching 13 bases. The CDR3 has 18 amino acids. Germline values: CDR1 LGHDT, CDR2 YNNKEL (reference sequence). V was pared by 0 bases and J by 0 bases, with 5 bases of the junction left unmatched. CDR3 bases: TGTGCCAGCAGCCAAGACGGGACTAGCGGGATTTACTCCTACGAGCAGTACTTC. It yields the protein CASSQDGTSGIYSYEQYF.

CDR3 DNA sequence: TGCAGTGCTAGTGACCCTAGGGCTAGACGGCAGGTAGGGAATGAGCAGTTCTTC. Protein sequence: CSASDPRARRQVGNEQFF. The chain is built from TRBV20-1 and TRBJ2-1; no clear D. Trimming took off 3 bases at V and 7 bases at J, with 28 bases between the two ends. Germline CDR1 is DFQATT and CDR2 is SNEGSKA (reference sequence). The CDR3 loop spans 18 amino acids.

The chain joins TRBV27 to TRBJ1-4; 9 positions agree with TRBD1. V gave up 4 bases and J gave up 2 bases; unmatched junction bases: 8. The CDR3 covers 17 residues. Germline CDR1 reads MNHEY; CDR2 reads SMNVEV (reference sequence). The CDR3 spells CASSSGQGRSTNEKLFF. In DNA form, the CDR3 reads TGTGCCAGCAGTTCTGGACAGGGGCGGTCGACTAATGAAAAACTGTTTTTT.